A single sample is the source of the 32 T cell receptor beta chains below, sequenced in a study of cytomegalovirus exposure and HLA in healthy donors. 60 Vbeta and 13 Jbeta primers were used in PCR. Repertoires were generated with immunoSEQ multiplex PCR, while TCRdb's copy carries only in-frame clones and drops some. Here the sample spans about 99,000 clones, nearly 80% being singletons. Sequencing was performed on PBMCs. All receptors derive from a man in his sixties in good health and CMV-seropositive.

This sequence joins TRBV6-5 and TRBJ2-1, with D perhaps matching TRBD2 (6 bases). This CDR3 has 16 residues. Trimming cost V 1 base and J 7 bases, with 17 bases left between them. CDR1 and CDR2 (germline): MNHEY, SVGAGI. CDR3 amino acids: CASSYWRAGSRNEQFF. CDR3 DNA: TGTGCCAGCAGTTACTGGCGGGCGGGGAGTAGAAATGAGCAGTTCTTC.

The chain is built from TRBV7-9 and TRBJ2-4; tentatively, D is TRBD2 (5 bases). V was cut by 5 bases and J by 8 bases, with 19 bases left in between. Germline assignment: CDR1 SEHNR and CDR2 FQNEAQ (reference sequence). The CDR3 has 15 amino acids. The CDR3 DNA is TGTGCCAGCAGCCTACCCTACTCGCCCGGGGACATTCAGTACTTC. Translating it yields CASSLPYSPGDIQYF.

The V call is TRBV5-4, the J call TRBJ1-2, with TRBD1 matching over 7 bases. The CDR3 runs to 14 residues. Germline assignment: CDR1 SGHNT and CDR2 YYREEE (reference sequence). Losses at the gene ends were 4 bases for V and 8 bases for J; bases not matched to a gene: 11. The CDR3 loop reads CASSLSLTGYGYTF. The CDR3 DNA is TGTGCCAGCAGCCTTAGCTTGACAGGGTACGGCTACACCTTC.

CDR3 sequence: CASSLIAGGFYYEQYF. CDR3 sequence (DNA): TGTGCCAGCAGTTTAATTGCGGGGGGCTTTTACTACGAGCAGTACTTC. The chain has TRBV28 and TRBJ2-7, with 8 bases aligning to TRBD2. The germline gives CDR1 MDHEN, CDR2 SYDVKM. This CDR3 has 16 residues. After removal of 2 bases from V and 3 bases from J, the junction contained 9 bases not matched to a gene.

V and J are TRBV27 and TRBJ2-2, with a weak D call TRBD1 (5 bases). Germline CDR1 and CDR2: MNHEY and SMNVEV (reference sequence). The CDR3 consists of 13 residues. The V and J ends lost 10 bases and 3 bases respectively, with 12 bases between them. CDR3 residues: CATKGDYTGELFF. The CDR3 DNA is TGTGCCACTAAAGGGGATTACACCGGGGAGCTGTTTTTT.

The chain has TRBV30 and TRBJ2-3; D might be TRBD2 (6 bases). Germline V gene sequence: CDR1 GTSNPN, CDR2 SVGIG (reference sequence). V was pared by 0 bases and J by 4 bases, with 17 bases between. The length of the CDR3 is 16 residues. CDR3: CAWSVGTSSRSDTQYF. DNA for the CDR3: TGTGCCTGGAGTGTTGGGACTTCGTCGAGGTCAGATACGCAGTATTTT.

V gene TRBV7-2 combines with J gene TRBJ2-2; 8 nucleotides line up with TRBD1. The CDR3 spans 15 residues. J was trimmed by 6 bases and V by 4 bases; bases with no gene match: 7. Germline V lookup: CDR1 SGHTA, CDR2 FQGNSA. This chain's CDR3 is CASSSIGQGAGELFF. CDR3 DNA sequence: TGTGCCAGCAGCTCGATAGGACAGGGAGCCGGGGAGCTGTTTTTT.

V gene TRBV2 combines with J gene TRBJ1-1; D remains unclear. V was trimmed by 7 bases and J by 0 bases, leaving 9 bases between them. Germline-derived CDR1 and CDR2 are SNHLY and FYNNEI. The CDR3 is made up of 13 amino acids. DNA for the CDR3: TGTGCCAGCACCGCCGAGATGAACACTGAAGCTTTCTTT. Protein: CASTAEMNTEAFF.

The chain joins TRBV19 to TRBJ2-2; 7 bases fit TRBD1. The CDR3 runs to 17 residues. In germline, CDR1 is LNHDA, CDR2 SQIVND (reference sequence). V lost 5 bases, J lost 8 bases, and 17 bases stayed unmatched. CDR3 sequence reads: CASSGDREVPPLGELFF. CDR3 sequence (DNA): TGTGCCAGTAGTGGTGACAGGGAAGTACCTCCTTTGGGGGAGCTGTTTTTT.

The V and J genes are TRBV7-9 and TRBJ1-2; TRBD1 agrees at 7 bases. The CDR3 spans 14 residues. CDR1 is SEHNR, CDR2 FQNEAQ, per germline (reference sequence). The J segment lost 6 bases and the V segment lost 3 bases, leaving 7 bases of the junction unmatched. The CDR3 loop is CASSFFQGDDGYTF. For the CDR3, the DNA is TGTGCCAGCAGCTTTTTTCAGGGGGATGATGGCTACACCTTC.

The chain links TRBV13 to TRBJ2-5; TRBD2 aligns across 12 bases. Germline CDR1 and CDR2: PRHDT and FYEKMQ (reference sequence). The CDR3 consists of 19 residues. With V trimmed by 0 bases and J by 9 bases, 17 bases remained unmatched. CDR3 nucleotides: TGTGCCAGCAGCTTAGGCCTAACTAGCGGGGGGCCTGCCCAACGGGCCCAGTACTTC. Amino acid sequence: CASSLGLTSGGPAQRAQYF.

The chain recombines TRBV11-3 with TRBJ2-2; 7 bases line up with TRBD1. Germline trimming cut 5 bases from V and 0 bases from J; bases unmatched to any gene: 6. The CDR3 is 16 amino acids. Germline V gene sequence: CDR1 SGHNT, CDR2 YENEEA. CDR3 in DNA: TGTGCCAGCAGCCTTGACAGGGTCGCGAACACCGGGGAGCTGTTTTTT. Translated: CASSLDRVANTGELFF.

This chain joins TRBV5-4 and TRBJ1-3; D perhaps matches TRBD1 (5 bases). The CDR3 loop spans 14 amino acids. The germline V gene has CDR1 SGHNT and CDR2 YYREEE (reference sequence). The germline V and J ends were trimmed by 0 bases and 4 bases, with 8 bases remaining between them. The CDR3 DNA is TGTGCCAGCAGCTTGGACAGGAGAGGAAACACCATATATTTT. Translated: CASSLDRRGNTIYF.

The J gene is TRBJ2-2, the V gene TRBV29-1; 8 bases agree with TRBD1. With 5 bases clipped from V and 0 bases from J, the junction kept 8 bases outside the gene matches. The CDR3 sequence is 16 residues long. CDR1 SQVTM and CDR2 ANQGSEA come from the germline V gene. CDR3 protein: CSVLNRGQANTGELFF. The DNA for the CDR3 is TGCAGCGTTCTCAATCGGGGACAGGCGAACACCGGGGAGCTGTTTTTT.

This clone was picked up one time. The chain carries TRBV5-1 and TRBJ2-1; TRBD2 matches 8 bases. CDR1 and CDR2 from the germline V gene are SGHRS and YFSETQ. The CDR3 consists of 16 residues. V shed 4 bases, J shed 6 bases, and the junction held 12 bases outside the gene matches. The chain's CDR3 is CASSPGTSGGPNEQFF. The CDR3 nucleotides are TGCGCCAGCAGCCCGGGTACGAGCGGGGGTCCCAATGAGCAGTTCTTC.

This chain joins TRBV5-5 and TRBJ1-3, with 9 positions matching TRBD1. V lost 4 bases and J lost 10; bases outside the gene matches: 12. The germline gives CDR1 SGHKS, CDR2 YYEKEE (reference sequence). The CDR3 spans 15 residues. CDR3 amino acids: CASSPPGQGLRTIYF. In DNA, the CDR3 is TGTGCCAGCAGCCCTCCGGGACAGGGACTTCGGACCATATATTTT.

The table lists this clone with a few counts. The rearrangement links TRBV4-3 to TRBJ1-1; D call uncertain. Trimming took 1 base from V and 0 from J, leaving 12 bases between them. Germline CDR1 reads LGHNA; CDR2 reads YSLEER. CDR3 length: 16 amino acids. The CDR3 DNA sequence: TGCGCCAGCAGCCAAGGATCAACAGAGATGAACACTGAAGCTTTCTTT. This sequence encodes CASSQGSTEMNTEAFF.

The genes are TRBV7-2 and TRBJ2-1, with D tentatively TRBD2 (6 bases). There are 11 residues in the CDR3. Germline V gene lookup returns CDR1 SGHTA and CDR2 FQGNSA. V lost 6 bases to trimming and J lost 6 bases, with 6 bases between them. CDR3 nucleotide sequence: TGTGCCAGCAGGGAGGGCAATGAGCAGTTCTTC. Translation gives CASREGNEQFF.

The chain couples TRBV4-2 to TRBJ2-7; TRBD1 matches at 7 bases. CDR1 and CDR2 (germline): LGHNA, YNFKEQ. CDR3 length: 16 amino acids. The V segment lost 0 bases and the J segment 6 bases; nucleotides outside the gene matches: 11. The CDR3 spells CASSQDLDRYSGEQYF. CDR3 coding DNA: TGTGCCAGCAGCCAAGATTTGGACAGGTATTCTGGCGAGCAGTACTTC.

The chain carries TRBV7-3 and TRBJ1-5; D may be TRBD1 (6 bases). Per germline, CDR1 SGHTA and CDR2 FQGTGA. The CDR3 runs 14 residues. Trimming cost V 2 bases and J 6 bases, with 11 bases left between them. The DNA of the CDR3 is TGTGCCAGCAGCTTAGATAGGGGGACTCAGCCCCAGCATTTT. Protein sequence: CASSLDRGTQPQHF.

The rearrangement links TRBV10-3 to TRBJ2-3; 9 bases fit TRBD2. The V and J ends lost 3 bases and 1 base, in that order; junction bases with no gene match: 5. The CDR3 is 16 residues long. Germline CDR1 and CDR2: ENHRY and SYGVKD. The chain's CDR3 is CAISDRRGGGTDTQYF. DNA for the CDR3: TGTGCCATCAGTGACCGGCGGGGGGGCGGCACAGATACGCAGTATTTT.

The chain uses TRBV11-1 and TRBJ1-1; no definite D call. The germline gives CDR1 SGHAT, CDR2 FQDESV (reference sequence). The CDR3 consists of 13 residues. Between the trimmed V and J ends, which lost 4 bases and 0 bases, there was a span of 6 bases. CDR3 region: CASSYNMNTEAFF. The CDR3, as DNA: TGTGCCAGCAGCTATAACATGAACACTGAAGCTTTCTTT.

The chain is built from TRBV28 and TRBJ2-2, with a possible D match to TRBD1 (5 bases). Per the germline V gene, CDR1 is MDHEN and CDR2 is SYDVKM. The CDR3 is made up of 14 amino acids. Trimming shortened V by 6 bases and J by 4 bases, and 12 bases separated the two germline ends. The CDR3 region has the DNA TGTGCCAGCAGCAGTGTTAGGGGCACCGGGGAGCTGTTTTTT. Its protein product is CASSSVRGTGELFF.

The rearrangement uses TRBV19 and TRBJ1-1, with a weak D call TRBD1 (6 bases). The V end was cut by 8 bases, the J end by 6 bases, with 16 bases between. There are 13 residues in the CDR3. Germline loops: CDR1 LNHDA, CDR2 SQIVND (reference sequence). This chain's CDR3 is CASGVGGRAEAFF. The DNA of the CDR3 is TGTGCCAGTGGGGTCGGGGGGCGCGCTGAAGCTTTCTTT.

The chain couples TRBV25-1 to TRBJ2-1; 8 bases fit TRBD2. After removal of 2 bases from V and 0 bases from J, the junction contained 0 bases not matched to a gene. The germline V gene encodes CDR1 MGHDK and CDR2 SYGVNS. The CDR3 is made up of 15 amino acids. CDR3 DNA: TGTGCCAGCAGTGAAGCGGGGGGCTCCTACAATGAGCAGTTCTTC. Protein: CASSEAGGSYNEQFF.

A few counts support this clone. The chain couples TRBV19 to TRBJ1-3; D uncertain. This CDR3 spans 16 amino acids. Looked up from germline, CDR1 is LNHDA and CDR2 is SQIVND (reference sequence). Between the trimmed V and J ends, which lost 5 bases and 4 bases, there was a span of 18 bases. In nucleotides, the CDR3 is TGTGCCAGTAGTCCACGCCAGAGGGAAAAGGGAAACACCATATATTTT. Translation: CASSPRQREKGNTIYF. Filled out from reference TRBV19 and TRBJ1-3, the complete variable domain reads DGGITQSPKYLFRKEGQNVTLSCEQNLNHDAMYWYRQDPGQGLRLIYYSQIVNDFQKGDIAEGYSVSREKKESFPLTVTSAQKNPTAFYLCASSPRQREKGNTIYFGEGSWLTVV.

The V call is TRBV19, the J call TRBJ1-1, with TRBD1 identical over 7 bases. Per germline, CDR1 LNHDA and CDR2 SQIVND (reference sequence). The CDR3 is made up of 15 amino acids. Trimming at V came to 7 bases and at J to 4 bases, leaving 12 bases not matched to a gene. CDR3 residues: CASMATGSAGTEAFF. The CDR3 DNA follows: TGTGCCAGTATGGCGACAGGGAGTGCTGGCACTGAAGCTTTCTTT.

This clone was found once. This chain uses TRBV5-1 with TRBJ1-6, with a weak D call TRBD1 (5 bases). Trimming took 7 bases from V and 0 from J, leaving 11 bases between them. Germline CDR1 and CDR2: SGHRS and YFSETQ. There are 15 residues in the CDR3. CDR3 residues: CASQSGGSYNSPLHF. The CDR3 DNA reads TGCGCCAGCCAGTCGGGGGGCTCCTATAATTCACCCCTCCACTTT.

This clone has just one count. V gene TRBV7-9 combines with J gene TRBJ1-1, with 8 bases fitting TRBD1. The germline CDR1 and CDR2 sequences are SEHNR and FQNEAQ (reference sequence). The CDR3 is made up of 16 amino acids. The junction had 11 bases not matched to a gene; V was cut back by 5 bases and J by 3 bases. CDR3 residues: CASSPGQGEMYTEAFF. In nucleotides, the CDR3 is TGTGCCAGCAGCCCCGGACAGGGAGAGATGTACACTGAAGCTTTCTTT.

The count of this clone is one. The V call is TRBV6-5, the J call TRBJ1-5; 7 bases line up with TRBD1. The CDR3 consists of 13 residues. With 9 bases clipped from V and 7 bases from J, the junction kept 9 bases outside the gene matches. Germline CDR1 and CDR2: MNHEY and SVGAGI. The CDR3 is CASMDRSGQPQHF. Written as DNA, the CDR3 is TGTGCCAGTATGGACAGGTCGGGGCAGCCCCAGCATTTT.

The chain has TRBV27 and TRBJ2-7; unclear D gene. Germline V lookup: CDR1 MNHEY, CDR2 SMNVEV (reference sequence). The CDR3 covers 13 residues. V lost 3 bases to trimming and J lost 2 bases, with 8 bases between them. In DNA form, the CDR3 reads TGTGCCAGCAGTTTTGGCAGGACCTACGAGCAGTACTTC. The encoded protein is CASSFGRTYEQYF.

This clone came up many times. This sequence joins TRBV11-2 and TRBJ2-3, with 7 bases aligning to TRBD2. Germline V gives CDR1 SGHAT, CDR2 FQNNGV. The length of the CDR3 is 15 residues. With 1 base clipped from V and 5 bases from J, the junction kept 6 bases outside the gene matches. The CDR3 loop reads CASSLGLAEKDTQYF. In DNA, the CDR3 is TGTGCCAGCAGCTTAGGTCTAGCGGAAAAAGATACGCAGTATTTT.